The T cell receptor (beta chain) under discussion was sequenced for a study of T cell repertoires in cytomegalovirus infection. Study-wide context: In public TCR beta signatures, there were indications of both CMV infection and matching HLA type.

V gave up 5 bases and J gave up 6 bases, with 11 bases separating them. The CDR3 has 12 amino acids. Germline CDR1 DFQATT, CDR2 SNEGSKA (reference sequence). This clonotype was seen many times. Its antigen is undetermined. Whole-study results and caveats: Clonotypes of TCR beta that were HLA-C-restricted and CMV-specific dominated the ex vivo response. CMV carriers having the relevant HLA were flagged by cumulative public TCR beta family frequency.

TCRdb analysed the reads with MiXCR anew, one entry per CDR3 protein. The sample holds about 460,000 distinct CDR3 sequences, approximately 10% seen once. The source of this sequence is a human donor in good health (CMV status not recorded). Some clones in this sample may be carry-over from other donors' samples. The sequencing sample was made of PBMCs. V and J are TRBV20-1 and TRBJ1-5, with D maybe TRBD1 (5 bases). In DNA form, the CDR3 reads TGCAGTGCTGGCGGACACGGTCAGCCCCAGCATTTT. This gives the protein CSAGGHGQPQHF.